The entry below describes one TCR beta chain. Its matching antigen is unknown. Terminally differentiated effector memory CD45RA+ cells were excluded by CCR7 positive selection of CD45RO-negative cells. The data stem from a study of shared clonotypes between healthy human individuals. Study-wide results and limits: When naive CD4 clonotypes were compared across a few donors, 4% to 6.5% were shared.

V lost 0 bases to trimming and J lost 7 bases, with 11 bases between them. The CDR3 consists of 14 residues. Germline V gene lookup returns CDR1 SGDLS and CDR2 YYNGEE. Produced via immunoSEQ multiplex PCR; TCRdb's table is partial and in-frame only. The table includes 1.5 million to 2.5 million clones, 85% to 95% detected once. This receptor was taken from a man aged 18 to 29 in good health. Material for sequencing was naive CD8+ T cells sorted from blood. V is TRBV9 and J is TRBJ2-1; no reliable D call. The CDR3 sequence: CASSVDNSPNEQFF. The CDR3 nucleotides are TGTGCCAGCAGCGTAGACAATAGCCCAAATGAGCAGTTCTTC.